What follows are 26 T cell receptor beta chains derived from one specimen sequenced in a study of T cell responses to AZD1222 COVID-19 vaccine. Here immunoSEQ multiplex PCR was the method, and the copy in TCRdb shows in-frame clones only, minus some. The sample holds 95,000 to 150,000 clones; roughly 87% are singletons and the top ten take roughly 1.1%. The sequencing here drew on peripheral blood, taken on day 0 of AZD1222 vaccination. The source is an adult in good health.

The chain has TRBV4-3 and TRBJ1-3; D ambiguous. Trimming removed 0 bases at V and 3 bases at J, with 6 bases between. Germline CDR1 reads LGHNA; CDR2 reads YSLEER. The CDR3 extends over 14 amino acids. In DNA form, the CDR3 reads TGCGCCAGCAGCCAAGACCCGAATGGAAACACCATATATTTT. It specifies CASSQDPNGNTIYF.

J is TRBJ2-6 and V is TRBV5-6; D is ambiguous. CDR1 and CDR2 (germline): SGHDT, YYEEEE. The CDR3 has 16 residues. The V gene lost 0 bases and the J gene lost 2 bases, with 9 bases spanning the gap. The CDR3 nucleotides read TGTGCCAGCAGCTTGGGGCCAAACCCTGGGGCCAACGTCCTGACTTTC. Protein product: CASSLGPNPGANVLTF.

CDR3 nucleotides: TGTGCCAGTAGTAGCACAGGGGGAATTGAAGCTTTCTTT. It encodes CASSSTGGIEAFF. This chain connects TRBV19 to TRBJ1-1; 8 bases fit TRBD1. Trimming cost V 4 bases and J 7 bases; bases outside gene matches: 5. CDR3 length: 13 amino acids. Germline CDR1 and CDR2: LNHDA and SQIVND (reference sequence). Full variable domain (remainder filled in from reference TRBV19 and TRBJ1-1): DGGITQSPKYLFRKEGQNVTLSCEQNLNHDAMYWYRQDPGQGLRLIYYSQIVNDFQKGDIAEGYSVSREKKESFPLTVTSAQKNPTAFYLCASSSTGGIEAFFGQGTRLTVV.

The V call is TRBV11-2, the J call TRBJ1-2; tentatively, D is TRBD1 (5 bases). CDR1 is SGHAT and CDR2 is FQNNGV in the germline V gene. This CDR3 region has 18 residues. Trimming took 0 bases from V and 6 from J, leaving 23 bases between them. CDR3 in amino acids: CASSLDPSEGFFFDGYTF. CDR3 sequence (DNA): TGTGCCAGCAGCTTAGATCCCTCAGAGGGGTTTTTCTTTGATGGCTACACCTTC.

The chain recombines TRBV6-5 with TRBJ2-7; 9 bases line up with TRBD1. The germline V gene encodes CDR1 MNHEY and CDR2 SVGAGI. V gave up 6 bases and J gave up 7 bases; unmatched junction bases: 7. The CDR3 spans 13 residues. CDR3 amino acids: CASRRTGAGEQYF. The CDR3, as DNA: TGTGCCAGCAGACGGACAGGGGCCGGGGAGCAGTACTTC.

V and J are TRBV19 and TRBJ1-5; possible D gene TRBD1, 6 bases. CDR3 length: 14 amino acids. V lost 5 bases and J 3 bases, leaving 11 bases between the germline ends. Per germline, CDR1 LNHDA and CDR2 SQIVND (reference sequence). CDR3 sequence reads: CASSWGLPNQPQHF. Written as DNA, the CDR3 is TGTGCCAGTAGTTGGGGGCTCCCCAATCAGCCCCAGCATTTT.

This rearrangement joins TRBV29-1 to TRBJ1-2, with D unclear. Germline assignment: CDR1 SQVTM and CDR2 ANQGSEA. The CDR3 is 12 residues long. Trimming took 4 bases from V and 7 from J, leaving 13 bases between them. For the CDR3, the DNA is TGCAGCGTTGCGGGCTCGGAAGCTGGCTACACCTTC. This encodes CSVAGSEAGYTF.

This clone was counted only a few times. The chain links TRBV11-2 to TRBJ2-7, with a tentative D call TRBD1 (6 bases). V dropped 1 base and J dropped 0 bases, with 7 bases sitting between them. The CDR3 is 14 residues long. CDR1 and CDR2 (germline): SGHAT, FQNNGV. CDR3 amino acids: CASSLGRGSYEQYF. In DNA form, the CDR3 reads TGTGCCAGCAGCTTAGGCAGGGGCTCCTACGAGCAGTACTTC.

In nucleotides, the CDR3 is TGTGCCAGCAGCTTACTGGCGGCAGGGGGGACTGAAGCTTTCTTT. This sequence encodes CASSLLAAGGTEAFF. J is TRBJ1-1 and V is TRBV7-9; the match to TRBD1 covers 7 bases. This CDR3 has 15 amino acids. V shed 2 bases, J shed 5 bases, and the junction held 8 bases outside the gene matches. Per germline, CDR1 SEHNR and CDR2 FQNEAQ (reference sequence).

In its sample, this clone was seen once. V and J are TRBV6-5 and TRBJ1-2; TRBD1 aligns across 8 bases. V shed 5 bases and J 2 bases; nucleotides not matched to a gene: 4. The germline V gene encodes CDR1 MNHEY and CDR2 SVGAGI. CDR3 size: 14 residues. In nucleotides, the CDR3 is TGTGCCAGCAGTCCAGACAGGGGAAACTATGGCTACACCTTC. Translation: CASSPDRGNYGYTF.

This clone was counted ten times or more. The V and J genes are TRBV3-1 (or the pseudogene TRBV3-2) and TRBJ1-2, with D possibly TRBD1 on 5 matching bases. Between the trimmed V and J ends, which lost 4 bases and 8 bases, there was a span of 23 bases. Per the germline V gene, CDR1 is LGHDT and CDR2 is YNNKEL (reference sequence). This CDR3 contains 16 residues. The DNA of the CDR3 is TGTGCCAGCAGCCCGCCAACCCGGGACGGAGAACGGGGCTACACCTTC. Translating gives CASSPPTRDGERGYTF.

V and J are TRBV7-9 and TRBJ2-7; 10 nucleotides line up with TRBD2. The germline CDR1 and CDR2 sequences are SEHNR and FQNEAQ (reference sequence). The CDR3 contains 16 residues. J gave up 0 bases and V 4 bases, and 6 bases lay outside the gene matches. CDR3 protein: CASSSGLAVLSYEQYF. Here the CDR3 DNA reads TGTGCCAGCAGCTCCGGACTAGCGGTACTCTCCTACGAGCAGTACTTC.

The chain has TRBV21-1 and TRBJ1-5; the D call in the table, TRBD1, was not verified against the DNA. TRBV21-1 is a recognized pseudogene. The CDR3 extends over 19 amino acids. CDR3 nucleotide sequence: TGTGCCAGCAGCAAAGTCATGAACCGGGACAGGGGGGGCAATCAGCCCCAGCATTTT. This translates into CASSKVMNRDRGGNQPQHF.

The V and J genes are TRBV15 and TRBJ2-1, with D maybe TRBD1 (5 bases). Trimming stripped 0 bases from V and 9 bases from J, with 9 bases between. Germline V gene lookup returns CDR1 LNHNV and CDR2 YYDKDF (reference sequence). The CDR3 contains 13 residues. The CDR3: CATSRDRVSEQFF. The DNA for the CDR3 is TGTGCCACCAGCAGAGACAGGGTGAGTGAGCAGTTCTTC.

This clone came up once. The chain joins TRBV5-6 to TRBJ1-2, with 7 bases fitting TRBD1. Germline lookup yields CDR1 SGHDT and CDR2 YYEEEE. Trimming at V came to 4 bases and at J to 1 base, leaving 10 bases not matched to a gene. CDR3 length: 16 residues. The CDR3 spells CASSPVLGGFNYGYTF. The CDR3 DNA reads as TGTGCCAGCAGCCCTGTTCTAGGGGGCTTTAACTATGGCTACACCTTC.

The chain has TRBV5-8 and TRBJ2-6; the D gene is possibly TRBD2 (5 bases). V was cut by 4 bases and J by 0 bases, with 8 bases left in between. The CDR3 totals 15 residues. Germline loops: CDR1 SGHTS, CDR2 YDEGEE. CDR3 in amino acids: CASSKGSSGANVLTF. The CDR3 DNA reads TGTGCCAGCAGCAAAGGGAGCTCTGGGGCCAACGTCCTGACTTTC.

The chain uses TRBV7-8 and TRBJ1-2; D unresolved. The germline gives CDR1 SGHVS, CDR2 FQNEAQ. The V gene lost 2 bases and the J gene lost 4 bases, with 11 bases spanning the gap. The CDR3 is 14 residues long. CDR3 loop: CASSLMEAGYGYTF. CDR3 nucleotides: TGTGCCAGCAGCTTAATGGAGGCCGGCTATGGCTACACCTTC.

This sequence joins TRBV5-4 and TRBJ1-3; a possible D gene is TRBD1 (5 bases). The germline gives CDR1 SGHNT, CDR2 YYREEE (reference sequence). Trimming cost V 7 bases and J 1 base, with 6 bases left between them. The CDR3 consists of 12 residues. CDR3 bases: TGTGCCAGCTCAGGGTCTGGAAACACCATATATTTT. This encodes CASSGSGNTIYF.

The chain combines TRBV14 with TRBJ2-7, with D unresolved. The CDR3 runs to 12 residues. V was trimmed by 4 bases and J by 2 bases, leaving 6 bases between them. Germline lookup yields CDR1 SGHDN and CDR2 FVKESK. The CDR3 bases are TGTGCCAGCAGCCTCGCCCCCTACGAGCAGTACTTC. Amino acid sequence: CASSLAPYEQYF.

This chain connects TRBV6-1 to TRBJ2-2; either TRBD1 or TRBD2 may supply D (5 bases each). CDR3 length: 16 amino acids. V lost 4 bases, J lost 5 bases, and 17 bases lay in between. Germline lookup yields CDR1 MNHNS and CDR2 SASEGT. CDR3 sequence (DNA): TGTGCCAGCAGTGTTGGTGGGGGTACTCTGACCGGGGAGCTGTTTTTT. It encodes CASSVGGGTLTGELFF.

V and J are TRBV5-6 and TRBJ1-6; D perhaps matches TRBD1 (6 bases). CDR3 size: 15 residues. With 3 bases removed from V and 3 bases from J, the gap between germline ends came to 10 bases. CDR1 and CDR2 from the germline V gene are SGHDT and YYEEEE. The chain's CDR3 is CASSSTGYYNSPLHF. As DNA, the CDR3 is TGTGCCAGCAGCTCCACAGGGTACTATAATTCACCCCTCCACTTT.

This clone has a handful of counts. The rearrangement uses TRBV5-4 and TRBJ1-2, with 9 bases aligning to TRBD1. This CDR3 contains 17 residues. Trimming took 3 bases from V and 5 from J; bases not matched to a gene: 14. In germline, CDR1 is SGHNT, CDR2 YYREEE (reference sequence). The CDR3: CASSYGTGLSYGYGYTF. CDR3 sequence (DNA): TGTGCCAGCAGCTACGGGACAGGGCTCTCCTATGGATATGGCTACACCTTC.

V gene TRBV7-8 combines with J gene TRBJ1-2; D call uncertain. The length of the CDR3 is 16 residues. The germline V gene has CDR1 SGHVS and CDR2 FQNEAQ. Deletions cut 1 base from V and 0 bases from J, with 12 bases between. The CDR3 region has the DNA TGTGCCAGCAGCTTAGGAATAGCCGGAGCTAACTATGGCTACACCTTC. Its protein product is CASSLGIAGANYGYTF.

J is TRBJ2-7 and V is TRBV4-1; possible D gene TRBD1, 5 bases. Between the trimmed V and J ends, which lost 1 base and 3 bases, there was a span of 10 bases. Germline V gene data show CDR1 as MGHRA and CDR2 as YSYEKL. The CDR3 contains 14 residues. CDR3 nucleotide sequence: TGCGCCAGCAGCCAAGTCGGACAAAACTACGAGCAGTACTTC. It yields the protein CASSQVGQNYEQYF.

The chain recombines TRBV11-2 with TRBJ2-2; maybe TRBD2 (7 bases). Trimming shortened V by 8 bases and J by 6 bases, and 16 bases separated the two germline ends. This CDR3 spans 14 amino acids. Germline CDR1 SGHAT, CDR2 FQNNGV. The CDR3 DNA reads as TGTGCCAGCCGGGGGCCCGGGAGGTCCGGGGAGCTGTTTTTT. Translating it yields CASRGPGRSGELFF. Full variable domain (outside the CDR3, taken from reference TRBV11-2 and TRBJ2-2): EAGVAQSPRYKIIEKRQSVAFWCNPISGHATLYWYQQILGQGPKLLIQFQNNGVVDDSQLPKDRFSAERLKGVDSTLKIQPAKLEDSAVYLCASRGPGRSGELFFGEGSRLTVL.

The rearrangement uses TRBV12-3 or TRBV12-4 and TRBJ1-3, with no clear D. This CDR3 region has 13 residues. V gave up 3 bases and J gave up 2 bases, with 5 bases separating them. CDR3 in DNA: TGTGCCAGCAGTTTTGGGGCTGGAAACACCATATATTTT. Translating it yields CASSFGAGNTIYF.